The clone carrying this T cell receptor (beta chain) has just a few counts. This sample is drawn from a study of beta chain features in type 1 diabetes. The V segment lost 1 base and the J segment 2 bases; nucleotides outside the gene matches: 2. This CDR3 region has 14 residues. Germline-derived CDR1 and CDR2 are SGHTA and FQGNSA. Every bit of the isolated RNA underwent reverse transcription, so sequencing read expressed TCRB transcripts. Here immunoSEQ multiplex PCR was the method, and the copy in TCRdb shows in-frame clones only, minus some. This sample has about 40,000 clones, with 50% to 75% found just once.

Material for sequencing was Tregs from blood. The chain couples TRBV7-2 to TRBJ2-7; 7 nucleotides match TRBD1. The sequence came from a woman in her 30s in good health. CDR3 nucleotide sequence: TGTGCCAGCAGCTTAGGGCAGGGGGCCTACGAGCAGTACTTC. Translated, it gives CASSLGQGAYEQYF.